These 26 T cell receptor beta chains share one sample of origin, sequenced in a study of blood T cell repertoires in COVID-19 (dated by TCRdb to the early 2020s). The library was made by the immunoSEQ multiplex PCR assay. TCRdb obtained this table from immuneACCESS and retained in-frame rearrangements with V and J assigned. These tables miss some clones; where compared with another copy, unresolved V genes account for less than half of the shortfall, and the remainder is unexplained. The sample table records about 270,000 clones; roughly nine tenths of these occur just once. The ten top clones hold under 2.5% of the sample. Sequencing was done on a sample of peripheral blood. These receptor sequences come from a man between 50 and 59 years old with acute or convalescent COVID-19.

This chain connects TRBV6-1 to TRBJ1-2; D is uncertain. V was cut by 2 bases and J by 4 bases, with 20 bases left in between. The CDR3 covers 17 residues. Germline V gene sequence: CDR1 MNHNS, CDR2 SASEGT. Here the CDR3 reads CASSELSGSDSGYGYTF. CDR3 DNA: TGTGCCAGCAGTGAACTTAGCGGAAGCGATTCAGGCTATGGCTACACCTTC.

This chain connects TRBV15 to TRBJ1-1; TRBD1 is a possible D gene (5 bases). The CDR3 spans 15 residues. Germline V gene data show CDR1 as LNHNV and CDR2 as YYDKDF (reference sequence). V lost 2 bases and J lost 1, with 11 bases in between. This chain's CDR3 is CATSRIRVENTEAFF. CDR3 DNA sequence: TGTGCCACCAGCAGAATCAGGGTGGAGAACACTGAAGCTTTCTTT.

CDR3 residues: CAWSVGGIPRDSPLHF. The CDR3 nucleotides are TGTGCCTGGAGTGTAGGGGGCATCCCGAGGGATTCACCCCTCCACTTT. The genes are TRBV30 and TRBJ1-6; 7 nucleotides agree with TRBD1. CDR1 is GTSNPN, CDR2 SVGIG, per germline (reference sequence). CDR3 size: 16 residues. V shed 0 bases, J shed 8 bases, and the junction held 10 bases outside the gene matches.

The count of this clone is one. The J gene is TRBJ1-1, the V gene TRBV2, with D possibly TRBD1 on 6 matching bases. Trimming stripped 10 bases from V and 0 bases from J, with 15 bases between. There are 14 residues in the CDR3. Germline V lookup: CDR1 SNHLY, CDR2 FYNNEI. CDR3 sequence reads: CATAGGVVNTEAFF. The DNA of the CDR3 is TGTGCCACCGCGGGGGGCGTAGTGAACACTGAAGCTTTCTTT.

The rearrangement uses TRBV19 and TRBJ2-1; 9 nucleotides align to TRBD2. The trim removed 5 bases at V and 4 bases at J, leaving 6 bases unmatched. The CDR3 runs to 15 residues. Germline V gene lookup returns CDR1 LNHDA and CDR2 SQIVND (reference sequence). The CDR3 loop reads CASSPRGGEYNEQFF. DNA for the CDR3: TGTGCCAGTAGTCCCCGCGGGGGGGAGTACAATGAGCAGTTCTTC.

The rearrangement joins TRBV11-1 to TRBJ2-3; maybe TRBD1 (6 bases). V lost 5 bases and J lost 0, with 12 bases in between. The CDR3 spans 15 residues. The germline V gene encodes CDR1 SGHAT and CDR2 FQDESV (reference sequence). CDR3 bases: TGTGCCAGCAGCGTGGACAGATTGAGCACAGATACGCAGTATTTT. This gives the protein CASSVDRLSTDTQYF. Using reference TRBV11-1 and TRBJ2-3 for the parts outside the CDR3, the full variable domain is EAEVAQSPRYKITEKSQAVAFWCDPISGHATLYWYRQILGQGPELLVQFQDESVVDDSQLPKDRFSAERLKGVDSTLKIQPAELGDSAMYLCASSVDRLSTDTQYFGPGTRLTVL.

The V and J genes are TRBV2 and TRBJ2-5; D is perhaps TRBD2 (5 bases). V lost 8 bases and J 0 bases, leaving 16 bases between the germline ends. This CDR3 comprises 15 residues. In germline, CDR1 is SNHLY, CDR2 FYNNEI. The CDR3: CASSGETLYQETQYF. In nucleotides, the CDR3 is TGTGCCAGCTCCGGGGAGACACTGTACCAAGAGACCCAGTACTTC.

The rearrangement links TRBV10-1 to TRBJ2-3; D possibly corresponds to TRBD2 (6 bases). The CDR3 is 14 amino acids. Germline V lookup: CDR1 WNHNN, CDR2 SYGVQD (reference sequence). Trimming took 5 bases from V and 1 from J, leaving 10 bases between them. The CDR3 loop is CASSRTTRTDTQYF. The CDR3 DNA reads as TGCGCCAGCAGTCGGACTACCCGCACAGATACGCAGTATTTT.

The CDR3 here is CASSPQGGGTEAFF. The CDR3, as DNA: TGTGCCAGCAGCCCCCAAGGGGGAGGGACTGAAGCTTTCTTT. This chain links TRBV7-8 with TRBJ1-1, with a tentative D call TRBD1 (6 bases). The V end was cut by 5 bases, the J end by 5 bases, with 15 bases between. Germline V gene data show CDR1 as SGHVS and CDR2 as FQNEAQ. This CDR3 comprises 14 residues. Supplemented by reference TRBV7-8 and TRBJ1-1, the full variable domain reads GAGVSQSPRYKVAKRGQDVALRCDPISGHVSLFWYQQALGQGPEFLTYFQNEAQLDKSGLPSDRFFAERPEGSVSTLKIQRTQQEDSAVYLCASSPQGGGTEAFFGQGTRLTVV.

The gene calls are TRBV7-8 and TRBJ2-5; 13 nucleotides agree with TRBD2. Germline CDR1 and CDR2: SGHVS and FQNEAQ. This CDR3 spans 16 amino acids. Trimming removed 1 base from V and 5 bases from J; junction bases left unmatched: 4. The CDR3 loop reads CASSLEGTSGVETQYF. The CDR3 DNA reads TGTGCCAGCAGCTTAGAAGGGACTAGCGGGGTGGAGACCCAGTACTTC.

The chain carries TRBV7-2 and TRBJ2-7, with TRBD2 matching over 8 bases. Germline CDR1 and CDR2: SGHTA and FQGNSA. Trimming at V came to 5 bases and at J to 8 bases, leaving 17 bases not matched to a gene. This CDR3 comprises 16 residues. The CDR3 loop reads CASSHQMAGGPTQQYF. The DNA of the CDR3 is TGTGCCAGCAGCCACCAGATGGCGGGGGGCCCAACCCAGCAGTACTTC.

J is TRBJ2-7 and V is TRBV9, with a possible D match to TRBD1 (7 bases). V was cut by 4 bases and J by 2 bases, with 16 bases left in between. This CDR3 contains 15 residues. Germline V CDR1 and CDR2: SGDLS, YYNGEE. The CDR3 region is CASSIRTGGAYEQYF. The CDR3 region has the DNA TGTGCCAGCAGCATCAGGACAGGAGGGGCCTACGAGCAGTACTTC.

The chain couples TRBV18 to TRBJ1-1; D is unclear. V dropped 6 bases and J dropped 1 base, with 6 bases sitting between them. Germline lookup yields CDR1 KGHSH and CDR2 LQKENI. This CDR3 region has 12 residues. In DNA, the CDR3 is TGTGCCAGCTCTCGTCCGAACACTGAAGCTTTCTTT. As protein: CASSRPNTEAFF.

The chain couples TRBV24-1 to TRBJ2-5; 8 nucleotides agree with TRBD1. Germline V gene data show CDR1 as KGHDR and CDR2 as SFDVKD. There are 18 residues in the CDR3. V shed 9 bases and J 4 bases; nucleotides not matched to a gene: 21. The CDR3 region has the DNA TGTGCCACCCCTACCCAAAGACAGGGGAAAGAAGAGGGAGAGACCCAGTACTTC. It specifies CATPTQRQGKEEGETQYF.

CDR3 sequence: CASSEAQGWNTEAFF. Here the CDR3 DNA reads TGTGCCAGCAGTGAAGCCCAGGGGTGGAACACTGAAGCTTTCTTT. This rearrangement joins TRBV2 to TRBJ1-1; possible D gene TRBD1, 6 bases. The CDR3 covers 15 residues. V lost 0 bases, J lost 1 base, and 9 bases lay in between. The germline CDR1 and CDR2 sequences are SNHLY and FYNNEI.

The rearrangement joins TRBV10-1 to TRBJ2-3, with 8 bases lining up with TRBD2. Trimming removed 4 bases from V and 3 bases from J; junction bases left unmatched: 3. The CDR3 runs 14 residues. Germline V lookup: CDR1 WNHNN, CDR2 SYGVQD (reference sequence). The CDR3 here is CASSAGLGTDTQYF. The CDR3 region has the DNA TGCGCCAGCAGTGCGGGACTAGGGACAGATACGCAGTATTTT.

Here the CDR3 DNA reads TGTGCCAGCAGTTTTTACGAGTCACCCCTCCACTTT. Residues: CASSFYESPLHF. The V call is TRBV12-3 or TRBV12-4, the J call TRBJ1-6; D is unclear. Trimming removed 3 bases from V and 10 bases from J, with 7 bases in between. The CDR3 consists of 12 residues.

The chain employs TRBV2 and TRBJ1-5; no clear D gene. The germline V gene encodes CDR1 SNHLY and CDR2 FYNNEI. The V and J ends lost 7 bases and 4 bases respectively, with 14 bases between them. This CDR3 is 14 amino acids long. CDR3 nucleotides: TGTGCCAGCACCCTAGTGCCTTCTAATCAGCCCCAGCATTTT. Its protein product is CASTLVPSNQPQHF.

This chain connects TRBV29-1 to TRBJ1-5; D remains ambiguous. This CDR3 comprises 15 residues. Between the trimmed V and J ends, which lost 5 bases and 2 bases, there was a span of 16 bases. Germline V gives CDR1 SQVTM, CDR2 ANQGSEA. The CDR3 DNA follows: TGCAGCGTTTCCGACGGGTTTTTGGGCAATCAGCCCCAGCATTTT. It yields the protein CSVSDGFLGNQPQHF.

The DNA of the CDR3 is TGTGCCAGCGAGGGACAGGGGAACACTGAAGCTTTCTTT. Protein: CASEGQGNTEAFF. The V and J genes are TRBV6-6 and TRBJ1-1, with 9 positions matching TRBD1. Germline CDR1 is MNHNY and CDR2 is SVGAGI (reference sequence). V was clipped by 8 bases and J by 1 base; unmatched bases: 2. The CDR3 loop spans 13 amino acids.

The rearrangement joins TRBV9 to TRBJ2-1, with 8 bases fitting TRBD1. V was clipped by 3 bases and J by 2 bases; unmatched bases: 4. Germline assignment: CDR1 SGDLS and CDR2 YYNGEE. This CDR3 has 15 residues. The DNA of the CDR3 is TGTGCCAGCAGCGAGACAGGGGATGCCTACAATGAGCAGTTCTTC. Translated, it gives CASSETGDAYNEQFF.

J is TRBJ2-7 and V is TRBV27, with a tentative D call TRBD2 (6 bases). The CDR3 spans 14 residues. The ends were cut back, 6 bases at V and 2 bases at J, with 14 bases in the middle. Germline V CDR1 and CDR2: MNHEY, SMNVEV (reference sequence). For the CDR3, the DNA is TGTGCCAGCAGGACAAGACTAGGCACCTACGAGCAGTACTTC. Translating gives CASRTRLGTYEQYF.

The chain carries TRBV11-2 and TRBJ2-7; possibly TRBD1 for D (6 bases). Deletions cut 5 bases from V and 6 bases from J, with 14 bases between. Germline values: CDR1 SGHAT, CDR2 FQNNGV. The CDR3 sequence is 13 residues long. CDR3 residues: CASSPQQGTEQYF. The DNA for the CDR3 is TGTGCCAGCAGCCCTCAACAGGGAACCGAGCAGTACTTC.

V gene TRBV29-1 combines with J gene TRBJ2-7; D is ambiguous. This CDR3 contains 13 residues. Germline loops: CDR1 SQVTM, CDR2 ANQGSEA. V lost 4 bases and J lost 2, with 12 bases in between. CDR3 loop: CSVGPSVAYEQYF. The CDR3 DNA sequence: TGCAGCGTTGGACCGAGCGTAGCCTACGAGCAGTACTTC.

The chain employs TRBV7-2 and TRBJ1-1; unclear D gene. V was pared by 7 bases and J by 3 bases, with 12 bases between. CDR3 length: 13 amino acids. From germline, CDR1 is SGHTA and CDR2 FQGNSA. Here the CDR3 DNA reads TGTGCCAGCACTAATCCGGGGTACACTGAAGCTTTCTTT. It specifies CASTNPGYTEAFF.

This clone showed up just a few times. J is TRBJ2-6 and V is TRBV30; unclear D gene. The CDR3 consists of 15 residues. With 2 bases removed from V and 0 bases from J, the gap between germline ends came to 8 bases. Germline loops: CDR1 GTSNPN, CDR2 SVGIG (reference sequence). The CDR3 DNA reads as TGTGCCTGGAGTTGGCTCAGCTCTGGGGCCAACGTCCTGACTTTC. Amino acids: CAWSWLSSGANVLTF. Full variable domain (remainder filled in from reference TRBV30 and TRBJ2-6): SQTIHQWPATLVQPVGSPLSLECTVEGTSNPNLYWYRQAAGRGLQLLFYSVGIGQISSEVPQNLSASRPQDRQFILSSKKLLLSDSGFYLCAWSWLSSGANVLTFGAGSRLTVL.